This paragraph reports one T cell receptor (beta chain). This specimen belongs to a study of blood T cell repertoires in COVID-19. Sequenced by immunoSEQ multiplex PCR; TCRdb stores in-frame clones only, minus some. The table lists around 310,000 clones, about nine tenths of them singletons. Recruitment covered under 25 US areas and drew participants whose ages spanned about 18 to 100 years. The study counted Cohort 3 donors as recovered given two negative PCRs, clearance, or symptom resolution. Germline values: CDR1 MNHNS, CDR2 SASEGT. V was pared by 2 bases and J by 7 bases, with 9 bases between. The CDR3 extends over 12 amino acids.

The receptor was isolated from a woman aged 25 to 45 who had recovered from COVID-19. The specimen was PBMCs or T cells enriched from blood (not recorded which). The chain recombines TRBV6-1 with TRBJ2-7; D is unresolved. CDR3 protein: CASSESGEEQYF. The CDR3 bases are TGTGCCAGCAGTGAATCCGGAGAGGAGCAGTACTTC.